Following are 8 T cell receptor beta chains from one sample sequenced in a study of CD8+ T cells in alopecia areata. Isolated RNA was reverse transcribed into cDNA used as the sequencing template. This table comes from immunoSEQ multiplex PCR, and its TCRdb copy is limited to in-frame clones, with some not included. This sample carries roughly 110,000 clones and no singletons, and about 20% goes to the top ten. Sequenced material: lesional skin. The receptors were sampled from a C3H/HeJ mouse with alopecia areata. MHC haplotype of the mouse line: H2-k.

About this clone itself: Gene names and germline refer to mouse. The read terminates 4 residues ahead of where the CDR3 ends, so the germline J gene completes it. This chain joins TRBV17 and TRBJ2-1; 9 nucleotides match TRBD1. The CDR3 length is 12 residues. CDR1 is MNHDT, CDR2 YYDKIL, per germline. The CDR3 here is CASAGQGAEQFF. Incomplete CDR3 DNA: TGTGCTAGCGCTGGACAGGGGGCT.

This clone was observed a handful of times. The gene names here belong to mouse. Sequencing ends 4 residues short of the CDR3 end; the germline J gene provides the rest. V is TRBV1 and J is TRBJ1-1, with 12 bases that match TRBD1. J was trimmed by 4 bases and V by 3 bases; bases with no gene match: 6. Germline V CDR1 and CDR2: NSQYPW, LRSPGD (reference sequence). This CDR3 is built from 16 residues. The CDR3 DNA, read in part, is TGCACCTGCAGTGCCTCGGGACAGGGGGCAGGCACA. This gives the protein CTCSASGQGAGT. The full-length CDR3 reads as CTCSASGQGAGTEVFF.

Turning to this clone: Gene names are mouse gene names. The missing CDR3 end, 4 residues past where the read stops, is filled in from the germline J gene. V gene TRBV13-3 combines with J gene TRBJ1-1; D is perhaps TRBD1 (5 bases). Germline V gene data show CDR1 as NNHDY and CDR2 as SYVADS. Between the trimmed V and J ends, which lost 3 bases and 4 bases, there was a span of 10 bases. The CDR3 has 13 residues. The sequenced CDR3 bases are TGTGCCAGCAGTGCCAGGGAGACCACA. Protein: CASSARETT. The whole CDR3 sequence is CASSARETTEVFF.

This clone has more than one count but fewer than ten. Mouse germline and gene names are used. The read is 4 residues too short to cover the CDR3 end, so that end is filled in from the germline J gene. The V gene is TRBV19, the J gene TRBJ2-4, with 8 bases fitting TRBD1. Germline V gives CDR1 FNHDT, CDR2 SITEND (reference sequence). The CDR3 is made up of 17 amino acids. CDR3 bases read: TGTGCCAGCAGTCCAGGGGGCGCTGGTAAGGAAGAAAAC. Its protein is CASSPGGAGKEEN. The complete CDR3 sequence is CASSPGGAGKEENTLYF.

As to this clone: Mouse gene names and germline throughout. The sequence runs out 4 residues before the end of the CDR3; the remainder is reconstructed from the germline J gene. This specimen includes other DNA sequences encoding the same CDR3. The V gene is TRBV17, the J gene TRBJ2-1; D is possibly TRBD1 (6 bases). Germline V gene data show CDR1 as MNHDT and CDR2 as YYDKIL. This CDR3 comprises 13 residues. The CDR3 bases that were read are TGTGCTAGCAGTAGCCAGGGGCTAGCT. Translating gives CASSSQGLA. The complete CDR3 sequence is CASSSQGLAEQFF.

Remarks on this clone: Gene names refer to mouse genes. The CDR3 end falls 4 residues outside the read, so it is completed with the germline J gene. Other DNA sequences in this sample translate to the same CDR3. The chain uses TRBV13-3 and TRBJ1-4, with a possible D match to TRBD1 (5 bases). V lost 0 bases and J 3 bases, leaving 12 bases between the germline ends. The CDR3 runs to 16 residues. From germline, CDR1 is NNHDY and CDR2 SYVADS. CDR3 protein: CASSDASGGPNERLFF. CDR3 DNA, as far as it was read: TGTGCCAGCAGTGATGCAAGTGGGGGACCCAACGAA. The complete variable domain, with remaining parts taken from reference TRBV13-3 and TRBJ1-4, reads EAAVTQSPRSKVAVTGGKVTLSCHQTNNHDYMYWYRQDTGHGLRLIHYSYVADSTEKGDIPDGYKASRPSQENFSLILELASLSQTAVYFCASSDASGGPNERLFFGHGTKLSVL.

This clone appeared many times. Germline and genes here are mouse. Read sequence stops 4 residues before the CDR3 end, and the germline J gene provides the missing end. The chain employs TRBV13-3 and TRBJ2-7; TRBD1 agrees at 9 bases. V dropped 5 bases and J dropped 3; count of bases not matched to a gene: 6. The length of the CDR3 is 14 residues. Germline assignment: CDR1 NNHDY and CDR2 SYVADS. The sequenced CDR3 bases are TGTGCCAGCAGAAACCGGGACAGGGTCTAT. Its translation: CASRNRDRVY. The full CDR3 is CASRNRDRVYEQYF.

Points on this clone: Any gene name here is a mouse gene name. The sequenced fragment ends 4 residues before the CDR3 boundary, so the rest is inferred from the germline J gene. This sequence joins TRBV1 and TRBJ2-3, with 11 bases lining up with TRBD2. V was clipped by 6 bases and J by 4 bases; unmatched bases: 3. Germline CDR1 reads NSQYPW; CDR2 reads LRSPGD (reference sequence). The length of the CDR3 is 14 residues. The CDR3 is CTCRRDWGTETLYF. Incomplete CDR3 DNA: TGCACCTGCAGGAGGGACTGGGGGACAGAA.